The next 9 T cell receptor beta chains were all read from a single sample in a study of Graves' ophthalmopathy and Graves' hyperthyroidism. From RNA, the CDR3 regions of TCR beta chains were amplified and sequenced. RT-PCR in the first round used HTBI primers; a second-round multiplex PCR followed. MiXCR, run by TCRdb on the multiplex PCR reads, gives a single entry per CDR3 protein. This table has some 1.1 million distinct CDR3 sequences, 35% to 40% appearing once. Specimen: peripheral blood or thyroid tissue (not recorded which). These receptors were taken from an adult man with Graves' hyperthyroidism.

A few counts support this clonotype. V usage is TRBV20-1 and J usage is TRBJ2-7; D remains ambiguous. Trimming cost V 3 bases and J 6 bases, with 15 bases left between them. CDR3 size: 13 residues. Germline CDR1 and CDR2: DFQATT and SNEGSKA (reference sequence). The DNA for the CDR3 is TGCAGTGCTAGTAAAGGGTTCTTGAGCGAGCAGTACTTC. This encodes CSASKGFLSEQYF.

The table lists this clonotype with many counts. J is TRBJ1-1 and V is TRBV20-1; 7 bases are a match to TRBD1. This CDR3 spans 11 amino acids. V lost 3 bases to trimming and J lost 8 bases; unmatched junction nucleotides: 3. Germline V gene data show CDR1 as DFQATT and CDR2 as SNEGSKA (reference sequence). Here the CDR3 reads CSASPDREAFF. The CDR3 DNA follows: TGCAGTGCTAGCCCGGACAGGGAAGCTTTCTTT.

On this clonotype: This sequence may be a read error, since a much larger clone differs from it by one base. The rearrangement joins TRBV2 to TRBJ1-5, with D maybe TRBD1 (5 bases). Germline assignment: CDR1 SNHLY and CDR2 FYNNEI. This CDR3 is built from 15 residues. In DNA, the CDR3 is TGTGCCAGCAGGGAAGATGGGGGGGGTCATCGGCCCCAGCATTTT. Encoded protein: CASREDGGGHRPQHF.

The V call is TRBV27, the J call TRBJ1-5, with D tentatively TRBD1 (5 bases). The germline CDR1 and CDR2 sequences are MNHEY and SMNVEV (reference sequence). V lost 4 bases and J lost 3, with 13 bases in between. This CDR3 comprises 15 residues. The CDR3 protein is CASSYGAVYNQPQHF. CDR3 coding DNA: TGTGCCAGCAGTTACGGGGCAGTTTACAATCAGCCCCAGCATTTT.

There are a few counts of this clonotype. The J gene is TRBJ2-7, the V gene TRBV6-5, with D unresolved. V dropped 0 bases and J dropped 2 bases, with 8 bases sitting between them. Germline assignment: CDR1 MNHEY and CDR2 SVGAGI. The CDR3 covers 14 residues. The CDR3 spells CASSYSLETYEQYF. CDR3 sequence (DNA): TGTGCCAGCAGTTACTCTCTAGAAACCTACGAGCAGTACTTC.

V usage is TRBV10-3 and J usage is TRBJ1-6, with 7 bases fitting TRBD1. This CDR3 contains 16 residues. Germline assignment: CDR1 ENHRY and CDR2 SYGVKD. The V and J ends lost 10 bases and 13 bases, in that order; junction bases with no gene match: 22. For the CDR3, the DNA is TGTGCCAGTGCCAGCAACATACAGGGGACCCGTTCGCCCCTCCACTTT. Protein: CASASNIQGTRSPLHF.

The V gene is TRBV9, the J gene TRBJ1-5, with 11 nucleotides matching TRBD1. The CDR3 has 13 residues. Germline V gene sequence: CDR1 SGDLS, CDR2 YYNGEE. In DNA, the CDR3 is TGTGCTAGAGGACAGGGGGCGTCCCAGCCCCAGCATTTT. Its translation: CARGQGASQPQHF.

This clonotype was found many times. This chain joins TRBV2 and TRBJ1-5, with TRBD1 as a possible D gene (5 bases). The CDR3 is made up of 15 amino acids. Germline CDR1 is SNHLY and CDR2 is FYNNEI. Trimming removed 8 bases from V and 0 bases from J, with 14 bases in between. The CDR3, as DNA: TGTGCCAGCGACCGGGACGGAAATAGCAATCAGCCCCAGCATTTT. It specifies CASDRDGNSNQPQHF.

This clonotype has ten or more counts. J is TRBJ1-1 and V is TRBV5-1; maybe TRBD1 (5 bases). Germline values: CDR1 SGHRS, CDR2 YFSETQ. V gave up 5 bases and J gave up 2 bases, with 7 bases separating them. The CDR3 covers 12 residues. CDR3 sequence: CASRQANTEAFF. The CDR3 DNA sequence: TGCGCCAGCAGACAGGCTAACACTGAAGCTTTCTTT.